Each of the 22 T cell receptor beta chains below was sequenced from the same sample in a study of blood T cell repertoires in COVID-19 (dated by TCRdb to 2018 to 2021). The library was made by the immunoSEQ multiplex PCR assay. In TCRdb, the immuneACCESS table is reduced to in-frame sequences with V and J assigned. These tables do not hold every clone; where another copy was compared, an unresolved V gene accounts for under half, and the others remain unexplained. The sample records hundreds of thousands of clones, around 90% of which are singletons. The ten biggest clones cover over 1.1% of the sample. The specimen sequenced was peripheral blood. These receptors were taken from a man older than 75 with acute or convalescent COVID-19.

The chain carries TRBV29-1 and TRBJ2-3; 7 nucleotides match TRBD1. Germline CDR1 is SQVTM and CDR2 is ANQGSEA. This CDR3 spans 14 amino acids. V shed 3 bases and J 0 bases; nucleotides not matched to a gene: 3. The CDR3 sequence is CSVDTTGSTDTQYF. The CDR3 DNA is TGCAGCGTTGACACGACAGGGAGCACAGATACGCAGTATTTT.

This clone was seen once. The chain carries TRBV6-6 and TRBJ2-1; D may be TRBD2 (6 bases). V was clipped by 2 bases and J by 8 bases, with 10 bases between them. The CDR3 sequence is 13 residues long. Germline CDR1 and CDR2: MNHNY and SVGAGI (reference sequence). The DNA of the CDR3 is TGTGCCAGCAGTTACATGACTAGGTATGAGCAGTTCTTC. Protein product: CASSYMTRYEQFF.

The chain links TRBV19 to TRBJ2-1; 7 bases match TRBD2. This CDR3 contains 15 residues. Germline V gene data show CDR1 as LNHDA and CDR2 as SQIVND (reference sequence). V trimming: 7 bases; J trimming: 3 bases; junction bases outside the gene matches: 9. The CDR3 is CASKIEGTNYNEQFF. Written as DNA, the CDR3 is TGTGCCAGTAAAATTGAGGGGACTAACTACAATGAGCAGTTCTTC.

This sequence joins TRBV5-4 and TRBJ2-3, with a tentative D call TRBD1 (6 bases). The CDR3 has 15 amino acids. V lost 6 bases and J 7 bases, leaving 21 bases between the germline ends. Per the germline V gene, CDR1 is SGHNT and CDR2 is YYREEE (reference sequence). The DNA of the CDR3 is TGTGCCAGCATGAATCAGGGGCAACGAACCCATACGCAGTATTTT. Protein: CASMNQGQRTHTQYF.

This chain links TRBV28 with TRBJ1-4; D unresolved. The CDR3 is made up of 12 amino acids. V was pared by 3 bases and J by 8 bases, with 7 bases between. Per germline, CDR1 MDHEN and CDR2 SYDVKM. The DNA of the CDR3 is TGTGCCAGCAGTTTGAGGAACGAAAAACTGTTTTTT. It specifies CASSLRNEKLFF.

Here the CDR3 reads CASRPTRFSGANVLTF. DNA for the CDR3: TGCGCCAGCAGGCCAACTCGCTTCTCTGGGGCCAACGTCCTGACTTTC. The chain uses TRBV5-1 and TRBJ2-6; no reliable D call. V lost 5 bases and J lost 0, with 12 bases in between. The germline CDR1 and CDR2 sequences are SGHRS and YFSETQ. The CDR3 contains 16 residues.

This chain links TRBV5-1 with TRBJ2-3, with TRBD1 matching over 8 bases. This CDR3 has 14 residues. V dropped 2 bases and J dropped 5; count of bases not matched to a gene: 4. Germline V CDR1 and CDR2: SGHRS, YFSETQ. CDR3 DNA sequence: TGCGCCAGCAGCTTCTACAGGGGGGAAGATACGCAGTATTTT. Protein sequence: CASSFYRGEDTQYF.

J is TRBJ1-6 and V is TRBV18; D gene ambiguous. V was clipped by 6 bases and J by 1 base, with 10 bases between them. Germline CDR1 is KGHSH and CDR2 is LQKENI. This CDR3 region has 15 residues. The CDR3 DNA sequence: TGTGCCAGCTCGCGCGGTGATTCCTATAATTCACCCCTCCACTTT. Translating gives CASSRGDSYNSPLHF.

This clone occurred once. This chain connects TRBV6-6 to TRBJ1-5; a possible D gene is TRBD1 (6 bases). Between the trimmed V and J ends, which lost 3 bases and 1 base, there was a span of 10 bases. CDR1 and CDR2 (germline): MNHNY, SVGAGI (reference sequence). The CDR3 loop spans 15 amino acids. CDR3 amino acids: CASSYRGQSNQPQHF. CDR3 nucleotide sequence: TGTGCCAGCAGTTATCGCGGACAGAGCAATCAGCCCCAGCATTTT.

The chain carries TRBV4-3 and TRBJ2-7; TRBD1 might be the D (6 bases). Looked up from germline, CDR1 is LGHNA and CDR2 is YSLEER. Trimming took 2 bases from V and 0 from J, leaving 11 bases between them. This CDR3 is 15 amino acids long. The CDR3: CASSQTGPSSYEQYF. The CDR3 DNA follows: TGCGCCAGCAGCCAAACAGGGCCCAGCTCCTACGAGCAGTACTTC.

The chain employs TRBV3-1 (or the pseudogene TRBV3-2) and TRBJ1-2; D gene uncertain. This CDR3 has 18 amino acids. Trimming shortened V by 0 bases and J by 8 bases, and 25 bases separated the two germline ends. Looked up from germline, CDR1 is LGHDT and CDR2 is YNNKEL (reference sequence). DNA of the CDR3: TGTGCCAGCAGCCAAGATCCCGGCGGCAGCTCTTTTCTAGCCGGCTACACCTTC. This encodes CASSQDPGGSSFLAGYTF.

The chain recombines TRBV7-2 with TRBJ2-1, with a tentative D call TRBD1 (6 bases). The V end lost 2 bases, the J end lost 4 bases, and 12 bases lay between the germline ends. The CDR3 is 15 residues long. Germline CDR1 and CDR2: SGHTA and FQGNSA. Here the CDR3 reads CASSLRSGDYNEQFF. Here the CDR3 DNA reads TGTGCCAGCAGCTTAAGGTCAGGGGATTACAATGAGCAGTTCTTC.

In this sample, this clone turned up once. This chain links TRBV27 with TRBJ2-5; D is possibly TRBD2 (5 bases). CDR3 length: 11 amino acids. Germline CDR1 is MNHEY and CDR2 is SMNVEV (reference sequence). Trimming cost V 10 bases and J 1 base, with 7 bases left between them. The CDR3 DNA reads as TGTGCCAACGGACTCCAAGAGACCCAGTACTTC. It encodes CANGLQETQYF.

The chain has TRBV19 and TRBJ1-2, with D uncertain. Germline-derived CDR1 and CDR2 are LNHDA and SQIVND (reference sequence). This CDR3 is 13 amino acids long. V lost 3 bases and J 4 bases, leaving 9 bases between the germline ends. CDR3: CASSILSGYGYTF. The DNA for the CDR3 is TGTGCCAGTAGTATTTTGAGCGGCTATGGCTACACCTTC.

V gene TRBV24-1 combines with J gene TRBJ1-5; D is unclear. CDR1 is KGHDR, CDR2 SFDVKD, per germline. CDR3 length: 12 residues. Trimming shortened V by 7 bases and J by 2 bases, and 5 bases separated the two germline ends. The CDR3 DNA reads TGTGCCACCAGCGAGGGCAATCAGCCCCAGCATTTT. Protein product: CATSEGNQPQHF.

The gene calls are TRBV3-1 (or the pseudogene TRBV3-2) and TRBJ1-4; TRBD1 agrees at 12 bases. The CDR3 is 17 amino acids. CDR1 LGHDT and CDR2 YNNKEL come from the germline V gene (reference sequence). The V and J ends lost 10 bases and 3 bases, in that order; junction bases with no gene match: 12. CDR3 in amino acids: CATSTRDRGRANEKLFF. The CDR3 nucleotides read TGTGCCACGTCGACCCGGGACAGGGGGCGAGCTAATGAAAAACTGTTTTTT.

In DNA form, the CDR3 reads TGTGCCAGCAGTACGGGACTAGCGGGAGGGCGGACCCAGTACTTC. Translated: CASSTGLAGGRTQYF. V and J are TRBV28 and TRBJ2-5, with 16 positions matching TRBD2. The CDR3 covers 15 residues. Germline CDR1 and CDR2: MDHEN and SYDVKM. The V gene end was trimmed by 5 bases and the J gene end by 7 bases; junction bases not matched to a gene: 4.

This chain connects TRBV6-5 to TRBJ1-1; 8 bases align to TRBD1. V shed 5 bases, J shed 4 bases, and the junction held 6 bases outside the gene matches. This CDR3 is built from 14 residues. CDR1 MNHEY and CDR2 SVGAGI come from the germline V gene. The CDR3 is CASSQTGGGTEAFF. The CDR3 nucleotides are TGTGCCAGCAGTCAAACAGGGGGAGGCACTGAAGCTTTCTTT.

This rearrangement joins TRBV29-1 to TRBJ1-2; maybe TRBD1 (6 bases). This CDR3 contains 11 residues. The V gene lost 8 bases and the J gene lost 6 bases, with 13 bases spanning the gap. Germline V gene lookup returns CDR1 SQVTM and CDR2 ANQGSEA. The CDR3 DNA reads TGCAGCACAGATTACAGGGATGGCTACACCTTC. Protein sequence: CSTDYRDGYTF.

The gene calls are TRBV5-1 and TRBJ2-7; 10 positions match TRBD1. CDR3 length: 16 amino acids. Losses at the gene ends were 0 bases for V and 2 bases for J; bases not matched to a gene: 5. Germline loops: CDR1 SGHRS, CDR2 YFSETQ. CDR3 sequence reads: CASSLGGTGAPYEQYF. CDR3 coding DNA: TGCGCCAGCAGCTTGGGGGGGACAGGGGCCCCCTACGAGCAGTACTTC.

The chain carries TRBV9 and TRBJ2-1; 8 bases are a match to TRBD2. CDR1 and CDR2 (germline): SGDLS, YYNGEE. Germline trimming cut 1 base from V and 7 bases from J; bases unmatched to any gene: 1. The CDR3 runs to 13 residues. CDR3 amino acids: CASSVPSGNEQFF. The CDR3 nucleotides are TGTGCCAGCAGCGTACCTAGCGGGAATGAGCAGTTCTTC.

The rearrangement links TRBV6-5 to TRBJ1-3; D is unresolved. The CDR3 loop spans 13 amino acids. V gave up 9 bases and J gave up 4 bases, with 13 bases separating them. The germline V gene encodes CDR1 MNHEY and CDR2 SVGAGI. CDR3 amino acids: CASGRRGGNTIYF. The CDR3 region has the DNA TGTGCCAGTGGGAGGAGAGGCGGAAACACCATATATTTT.